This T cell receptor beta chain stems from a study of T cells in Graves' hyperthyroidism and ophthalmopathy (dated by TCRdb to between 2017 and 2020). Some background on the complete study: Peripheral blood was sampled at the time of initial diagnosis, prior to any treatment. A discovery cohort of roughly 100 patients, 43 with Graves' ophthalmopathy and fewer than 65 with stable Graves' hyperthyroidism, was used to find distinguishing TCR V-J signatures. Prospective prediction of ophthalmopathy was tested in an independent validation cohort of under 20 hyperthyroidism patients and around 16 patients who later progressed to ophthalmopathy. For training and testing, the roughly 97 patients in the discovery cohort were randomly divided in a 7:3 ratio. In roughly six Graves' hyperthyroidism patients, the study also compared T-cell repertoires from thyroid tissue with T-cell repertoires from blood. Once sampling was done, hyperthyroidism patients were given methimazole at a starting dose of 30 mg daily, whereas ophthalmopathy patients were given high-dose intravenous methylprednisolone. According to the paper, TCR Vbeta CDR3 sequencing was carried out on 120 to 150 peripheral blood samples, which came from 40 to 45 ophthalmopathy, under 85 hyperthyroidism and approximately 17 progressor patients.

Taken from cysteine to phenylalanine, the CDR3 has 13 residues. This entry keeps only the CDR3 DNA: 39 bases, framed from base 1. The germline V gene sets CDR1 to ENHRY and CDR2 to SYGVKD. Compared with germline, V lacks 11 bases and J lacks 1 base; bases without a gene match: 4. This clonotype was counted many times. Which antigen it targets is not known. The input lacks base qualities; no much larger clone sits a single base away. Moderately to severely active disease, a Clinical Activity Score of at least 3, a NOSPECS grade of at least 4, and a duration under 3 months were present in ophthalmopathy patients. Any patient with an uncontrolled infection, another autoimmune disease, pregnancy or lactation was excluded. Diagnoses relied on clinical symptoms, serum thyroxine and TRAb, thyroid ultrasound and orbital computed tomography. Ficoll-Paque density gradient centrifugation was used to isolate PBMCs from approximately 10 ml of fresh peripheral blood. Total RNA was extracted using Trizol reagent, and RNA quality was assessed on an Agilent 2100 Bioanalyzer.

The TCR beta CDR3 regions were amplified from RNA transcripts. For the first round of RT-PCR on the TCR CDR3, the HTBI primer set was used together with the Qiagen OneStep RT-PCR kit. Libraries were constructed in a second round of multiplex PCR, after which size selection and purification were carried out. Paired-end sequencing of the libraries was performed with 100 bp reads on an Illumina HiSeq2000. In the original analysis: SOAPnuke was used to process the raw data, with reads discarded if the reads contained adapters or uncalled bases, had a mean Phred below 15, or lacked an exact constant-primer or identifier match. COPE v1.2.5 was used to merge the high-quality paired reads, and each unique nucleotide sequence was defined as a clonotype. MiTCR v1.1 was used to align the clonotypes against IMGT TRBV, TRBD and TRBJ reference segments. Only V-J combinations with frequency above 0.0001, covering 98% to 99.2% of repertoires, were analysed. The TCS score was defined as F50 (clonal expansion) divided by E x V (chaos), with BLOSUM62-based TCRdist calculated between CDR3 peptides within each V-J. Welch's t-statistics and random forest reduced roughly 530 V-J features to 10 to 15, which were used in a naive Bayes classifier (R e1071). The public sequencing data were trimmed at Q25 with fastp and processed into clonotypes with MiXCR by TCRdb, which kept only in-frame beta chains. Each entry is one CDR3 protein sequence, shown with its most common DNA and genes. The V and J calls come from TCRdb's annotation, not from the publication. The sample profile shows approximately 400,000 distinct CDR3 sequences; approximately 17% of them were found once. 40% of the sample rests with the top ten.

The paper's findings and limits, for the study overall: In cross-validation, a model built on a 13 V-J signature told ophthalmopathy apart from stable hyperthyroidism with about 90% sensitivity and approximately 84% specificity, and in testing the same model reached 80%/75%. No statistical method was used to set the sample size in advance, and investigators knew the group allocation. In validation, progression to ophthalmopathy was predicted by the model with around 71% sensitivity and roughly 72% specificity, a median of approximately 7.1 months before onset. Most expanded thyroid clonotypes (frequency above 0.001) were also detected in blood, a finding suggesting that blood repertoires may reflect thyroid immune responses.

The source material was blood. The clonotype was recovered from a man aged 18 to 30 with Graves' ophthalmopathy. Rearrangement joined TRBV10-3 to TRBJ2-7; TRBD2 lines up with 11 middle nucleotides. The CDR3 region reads CAVLAGGSYEQYF. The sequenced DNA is TGTGCCGTGCTAGCGGGGGGTTCCTACGAGCAGTACTTC.